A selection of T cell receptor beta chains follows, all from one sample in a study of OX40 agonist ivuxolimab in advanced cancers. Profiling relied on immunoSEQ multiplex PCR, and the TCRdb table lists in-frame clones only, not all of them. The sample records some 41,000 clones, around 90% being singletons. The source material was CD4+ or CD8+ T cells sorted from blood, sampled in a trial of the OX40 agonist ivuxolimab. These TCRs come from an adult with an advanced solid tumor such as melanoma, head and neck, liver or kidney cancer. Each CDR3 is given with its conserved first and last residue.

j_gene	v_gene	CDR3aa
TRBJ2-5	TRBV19	CASSTIPQETQYF
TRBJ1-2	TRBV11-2	CASSSGGVEGGYTF
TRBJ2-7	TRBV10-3	CAIRWEFDPYEQYF
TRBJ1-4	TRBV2	CASTTSSGPQKLFF
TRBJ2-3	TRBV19	CASSPERLGTDTQYF
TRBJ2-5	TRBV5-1	CASRTSGRSPQETQYF
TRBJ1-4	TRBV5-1	CASSPRPRQGAGEKLFF
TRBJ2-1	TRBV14	CASSQWTGVWNEQFF
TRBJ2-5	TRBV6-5	CASRWGAGFETQYF
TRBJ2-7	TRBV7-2	CASSLASGDPYEQYF
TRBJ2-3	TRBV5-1	CASTLAGGLDTQYF
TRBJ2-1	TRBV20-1	CSASEPEQFF
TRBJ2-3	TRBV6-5	CASSSRGSGRTDTQYF
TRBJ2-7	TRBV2	CASGAPEPSPEQYF
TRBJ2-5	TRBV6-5	CASSTHPGSQYF
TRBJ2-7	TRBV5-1	CASSLGLLSGYSYEQYF
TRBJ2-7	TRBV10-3	CATDRAGGSYEQYF
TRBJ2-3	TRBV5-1	CASSAPGTGGSQYF
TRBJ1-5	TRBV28	CASSASGILQPQHF
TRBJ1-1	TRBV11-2	CASSLELGGGTEAFF
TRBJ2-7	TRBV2	CASSGDNEQYF
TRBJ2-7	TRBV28	CASSLEGTGKNEQYF
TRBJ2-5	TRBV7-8	CASRGSGRETQYF
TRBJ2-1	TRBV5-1	CASSLPGRDNEQFF
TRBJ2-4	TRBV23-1	CASSQSGGRNIQYF
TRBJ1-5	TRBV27	CASSLDAGNQPQHF
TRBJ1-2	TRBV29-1	CSVLGDGSNYGYTF
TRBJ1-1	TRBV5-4	CASSLVSSRVGTEAFF
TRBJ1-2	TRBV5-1	CASSLSQSAQYNYGYTF
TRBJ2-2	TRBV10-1	CASSDPGGIGELFF
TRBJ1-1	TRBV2	CASSELGEAFF
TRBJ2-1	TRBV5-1	CASSFAGTGTYNEQFF
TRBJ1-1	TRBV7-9	CASSLRPNAEAFF
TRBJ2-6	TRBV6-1	CASSGSSGANVLTF
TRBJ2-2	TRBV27	CASRIEPGELFF
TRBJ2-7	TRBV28	CASSLTGLIAYEQYF
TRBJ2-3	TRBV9	CASSPGLGTDTQYF
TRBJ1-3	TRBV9	CASSVTGGNTIYF
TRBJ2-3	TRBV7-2	CASSSQGASGDTQYF
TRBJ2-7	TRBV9	CASSRNPSYEQYF